Detailed here is one TCR beta chain. This record comes from a study of blood T cell repertoires in COVID-19. Germline CDR1 is LNHDA and CDR2 is SQIVND (reference sequence). The J segment lost 5 bases and the V segment lost 3 bases, leaving 5 bases of the junction unmatched. The length of the CDR3 is 15 residues. Sequencing was performed with immunoSEQ multiplex PCR; in TCRdb, only in-frame clones are kept and a portion is missing. Counted here are 250,000 to 300,000 clones, approximately 78% occurring once; the ten biggest clones make up approximately 5%. The rearrangement links TRBV19 to TRBJ2-5; 11 bases line up with TRBD2. The clonotype was recovered from a man aged 35-49 years who had been exposed to COVID-19. The source material was PBMCs or T cells enriched from blood (not recorded which). The CDR3 protein is CASSMTSGIVETQYF. The CDR3 bases are TGTGCCAGTAGTATGACTAGCGGGATTGTTGAGACCCAGTACTTC.